Below, one T cell receptor beta chain is given with its context. The junction differs from germline at one of its ends, possibly a read error. These data belong to a study of tumor and adjacent non-tumor tissue in lung cancer. Study context: Each sample yielded around 4.2 million productive TCRbeta reads on average.

There are 15 residues in the CDR3. The library came from three nested PCR rounds adapted from ARM-PCR protocols. TCRdb re-derived calls from the multiplex PCR reads in MiXCR, one entry per CDR3 protein. The sample consists of some 80,000 distinct CDR3 sequences, around 77% of them appearing once. The template was RNA from unsorted bulk tissue. V and J are TRBV12-3 or TRBV12-4 and TRBJ2-5; D remains unclear. The source material was lung tumor tissue. This receptor was identified in a woman between 35 and 50 years old with non-small cell lung cancer. CDR3 nucleotide sequence: TGTGCCAGCAGTTTATCCGATCGGAACGGAGAGATCCAGTACTTC. Its translation is CASSLSDRNGEIQYF.